This section outlines one TCR beta chain sequence together with its context. Its target antigen remains unknown. One base away there is no much larger clone; base qualities are not given. The sample originates from a study of blood T cells in healthy people across ages (dated by TCRdb to about 2015). With respect to the entire study: In model experiments, template switching captured about one uniquely barcoded TCR beta cDNA molecule for every two T cells. The study measured age-related changes in TCR beta repertoire diversity using deep sequencing normalized with unique cDNA molecular identifiers. The donors were split into four age groups: young (average 16 years), middle-aged (more than 35), aged (roughly 65) and long-lived (roughly 88). Using the same blood draw, the study looked at two additional independent replicas of 1 million unique cDNA reads for two donors, one aged 18 to 30 and the other aged 80 or older. To avoid experimental bias, donors of different ages were randomly spread across the sequencing lanes. Study-wide findings and limitations: Conclusive comparison of naive and antigen-experienced compartments was prevented by the profiling of bulk unsorted PBMCs. Observed TCR beta diversity per million T cells fell roughly linearly with age, and a significant reduction was already apparent by age around 40. Donor CMV infection status was unknown, potentially confounding age-related changes in expanded clonotypes. Total diversity estimates from one million sequenced T cells were considered lower bounds and underestimates. A strong correlation was found between observed TCR beta diversity and the percentage of naive T cells measured by flow cytometry. Compared with the aged group, the long-lived group had more naive CD4+ T cells, fewer expanded clones and increased TCR diversity, a pattern suggesting age selection.

The library was obtained by 5' RACE. For sequencing, an Illumina HiSeq 2500 was employed. A second roughly 6 to 11 cycle PCR used a sample-barcoded 5' primer and a J-beta primer mix. A template-switch 5' adaptor carrying 12 random nucleotides introduced a unique molecular identifier onto each TCR beta cDNA molecule. Each sample yielded at least 2.5 million CDR3-containing paired-end reads. First-strand cDNA synthesis was performed from all RNA using the Mint cDNA synthesis kit, with priming by a TRBC-specific oligonucleotide. After uracil-DNA glycosylase treatment, a first 18-cycle PCR used universal primers M1SS and BC2_uni_R on all cDNA. The authors' analysis ran thus. For normalization, 1 million high-quality reads, each with a distinct molecular identifier, were randomly selected from each sample. Reads sharing molecular identifiers were discarded rather than binned into consensus sequences. MiTCR, with a Q25 quality threshold and the strictest error-elimination algorithm, was used for CDR3 identification, clonotype clustering and error correction. A nonparametric unseen species model using Euler transformation provided a lower-bound estimate of total TCR beta diversity. Clones were called with MiXCR by TCRdb after fastp trimmed the public reads at Q25, and only in-frame beta chains were retained. Identical CDR3 proteins give one entry, which carries the most common genes and DNA. The V and J calls reflect TCRdb's pipeline rather than the authors' work. The sample data list hundreds of thousands of distinct CDR3 sequences, and 25% to 30% of these were observed just once. The ten largest clones capture 29% of the sample.

The donors were roughly 40 Caucasian individuals from Russia, aged roughly 6 to 90 years, who were systemically healthy. Ten milliliters of peripheral blood were drawn from each donor into EDTA-treated Vacutainer tubes. Ficoll-Paque density-gradient centrifugation was used to isolate PBMCs, with at least 6.5 million per sample. Trizol reagent was used to extract total RNA from the PBMCs, yielding at least 6 micrograms per sample. For every donor, flow cytometry on a PBMC aliquot measured the percentage of naive CD45RAhigh/CD27high T cells. Reading from cysteine to phenylalanine, the CDR3 counts 13 amino acids. Left in the record is the CDR3 DNA by itself, 39 bases read in frame from the first base. CDR1 and CDR2, looked up from the germline V gene, are SGHAT and FQNNGV.

This TCR came from a woman in her seventies in good health. Here the chain combines TRBV11-2 and TRBJ2-5; 10 bases in the middle match TRBD2. The closer fit of TRBJ2-1 to the DNA end suggests the J call may be wrong. Sequenced: blood. The CDR3 reads as follows: CASSLGLANEQFF. The DNA sequence is given as TGTGCCAGCAGCTTGGGACTAGCGAACGAGCAGTTCTTC.